Listed here are 4 T cell receptor beta chains from one sample, sequenced in a study of Graves' ophthalmopathy and Graves' hyperthyroidism. As the template, RNA transcripts were used to amplify TCR beta CDR3 regions. The authors performed first-round RT-PCR with HTBI primers and then a second-round multiplex PCR. TCRdb used MiXCR to reprocess the multiplex PCR reads, holding one entry per CDR3 protein. Here the sample spans 200,000 to 250,000 distinct CDR3 sequences, about 22% being singletons. Sequences were obtained from peripheral blood. The source of these receptors is a woman aged 50 to 65 with Graves' ophthalmopathy.

In its sample, this clonotype was seen many times. The chain couples TRBV15 to TRBJ1-5; D may be TRBD1 (5 bases). The germline V gene encodes CDR1 LNHNV and CDR2 YYDKDF (reference sequence). The germline V and J ends were trimmed by 5 bases and 5 bases, with 16 bases remaining between them. This CDR3 has 15 residues. Here the CDR3 DNA reads TGTGCCACCAGCGGGGGTGGAGGAGTACATCAGCCCCAGCATTTT. It translates to CATSGGGGVHQPQHF.

The table lists this clonotype with many counts. The CDR3 spells CASRERGEAYGYTF. The DNA of the CDR3 is TGTGCCAGCCGGGAACGAGGGGAAGCCTATGGCTACACCTTC. The chain joins TRBV12-3 or TRBV12-4 to TRBJ1-2; a possible D gene is TRBD1 (5 bases). V was trimmed by 8 bases and J by 4 bases, leaving 17 bases between them. The CDR3 consists of 14 residues.

This clonotype was observed at least ten times. This chain connects TRBV28 to TRBJ2-7; TRBD2 matches 7 bases. Losses at the gene ends were 3 bases for V and 4 bases for J; bases not matched to a gene: 9. CDR1 is MDHEN, CDR2 SYDVKM, per germline. The CDR3 has 15 amino acids. CDR3 in amino acids: CASSFGGSSKYEQYF. For the CDR3, the DNA is TGTGCCAGCAGTTTCGGCGGGAGTAGTAAGTACGAGCAGTACTTC.

This clonotype was counted at least ten times. The chain recombines TRBV11-2 with TRBJ1-1; D possibly corresponds to TRBD1 (5 bases). Trimming removed 5 bases at V and 4 bases at J, with 14 bases between. CDR3 length: 14 amino acids. Looked up from germline, CDR1 is SGHAT and CDR2 is FQNNGV. This CDR3 reads CASSANQGITEAFF. CDR3 DNA: TGTGCCAGCAGCGCAAACCAGGGTATCACTGAAGCTTTCTTT.